The present T cell receptor beta chain was sequenced within a study of cytomegalovirus exposure and HLA in healthy donors. Across the study: Genotyping showed less than 85% of fewer than 500 donors falling in the Caucasian-associated ancestry cluster. The study's findings and limits: Researchers catalogued about 150 TCR beta chains as cytomegalovirus-associated.

The donors comprised healthy bone marrow donors. In the PCR, 60 Vbeta and 13 Jbeta primers were used. Authors' analysis steps: Per a later analysis, the number of unique TCR beta chains was around 79 million, of which roughly 11 million were shared. Measured with immunoSEQ multiplex PCR; TCRdb has only the in-frame clones, and not every one. V, J and clone size derive from that table, while D and trimming were established from the DNA sequence. In the table there are some 150,000 clones, 55% to 75% of which are singletons. As regards this clone: Its antigen is undetermined.

The sequence was obtained from a man in his forties or fifties in good health and CMV-seropositive. Source material: PBMCs.

The CDR3 reads CASSLSSGAAYEQYF. CDR3 coding DNA: TGTGCCAGCAGCTTATCTAGCGGGGCTGCCTACGAGCAGTACTTC. This chain joins TRBV11-2 and TRBJ2-7, with TRBD2 matching 9 bases. This CDR3 spans 15 amino acids. Germline V gives CDR1 SGHAT, CDR2 FQNNGV. The J segment lost 2 bases and the V segment lost 2 bases, leaving 4 bases of the junction unmatched.